This T cell receptor (beta chain) was profiled in a study of neoadjuvant nivolumab and ipilimumab in lung cancer. Study outcomes and limitations: Higher pretherapy blood TCR richness went with higher resected-tumor richness.

Turning to this clone: What it recognizes is unknown.

The table came from immunoSEQ multiplex PCR; TCRdb's copy has only in-frame clones and leaves some out. The table records around 4,600 clones, approximately 80% of them present only once. Germline lookup yields CDR1 MNHEY and CDR2 SVGAGI. The CDR3 runs 15 residues. With 0 bases removed from V and 8 bases from J, the gap between germline ends came to 16 bases. The J gene is TRBJ1-2, the V gene TRBV6-5, with D possibly matching TRBD1 (6 bases). The source material was normal lung tissue adjacent to the tumor, sampled after neoadjuvant nivolumab, alone or with ipilimumab, at or shortly before surgery. This clonotype was obtained from an adult with non-small cell lung cancer. Some clones in this sample may be carry-over from other donors' samples. The DNA of the CDR3 is TGTGCCAGCAGTTACTCGGGGGCAGCCCCGAGGGGCTACACCTTC. It codes for CASSYSGAAPRGYTF.